Sequencing of this TCR beta chain was carried out in a study of spatial heterogeneity in lung cancer. One entry per CDR3 protein results from TCRdb running MiXCR on the 5' RACE reads. The repertoire has about 94,000 distinct CDR3 sequences, approximately 19% of them found once; the top ten carry 21%. Time point defined: blood at routine non-recurrence follow-up after resection. The germline V gene encodes CDR1 DFQATT and CDR2 SNEGSKA (reference sequence). The junction had 5 bases not matched to a gene; V was cut back by 3 bases and J by 4 bases. The CDR3 is 15 residues long. This clonotype was seen a few times.

The receptor was derived from a male donor with early-stage non-small cell lung cancer. The chain links TRBV20-1 to TRBJ2-1; 11 nucleotides align to TRBD2. The material was PBMCs, obtained at follow-up. The CDR3 DNA sequence: TGCAGTGCTAGTATAACTAGCGGGAGTTACAATGAGCAGTTCTTC. It specifies CSASITSGSYNEQFF.